The clone carrying this T cell receptor beta chain was recorded once. V dropped 9 bases and J dropped 0 bases, with 9 bases sitting between them. CDR1 and CDR2 from the germline V gene are MGHDK and SYGVNS. This CDR3 comprises 13 residues. This sample was included in a study of T cell responses to AZD1222 COVID-19 vaccine. TCRdb's table, derived via immunoSEQ multiplex PCR, lists solely in-frame clones and lacks some. The table shows approximately 120,000 clones, with about nine tenths occurring only once. The rearrangement uses TRBV25-1 and TRBJ1-3; D perhaps matches TRBD1 (6 bases). This clonotype originated in an adult who received the AZD1222 COVID-19 vaccine. The sample here was peripheral blood, taken 28 days after the second AZD1222 dose. The CDR3 protein is CASGQNSGNTIYF. The CDR3 DNA reads as TGTGCCAGTGGACAGAACTCTGGAAACACCATATATTTT.